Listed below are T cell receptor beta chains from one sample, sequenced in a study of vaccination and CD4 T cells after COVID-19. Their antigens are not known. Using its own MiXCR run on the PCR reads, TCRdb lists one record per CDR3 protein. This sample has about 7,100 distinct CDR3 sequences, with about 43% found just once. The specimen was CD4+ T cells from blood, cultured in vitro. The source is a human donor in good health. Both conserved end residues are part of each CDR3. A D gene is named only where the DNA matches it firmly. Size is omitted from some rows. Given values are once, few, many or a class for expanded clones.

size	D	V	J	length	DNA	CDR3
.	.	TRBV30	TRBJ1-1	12	TGTGCCTACGCCAGGGCGAACACTGAAGCTTTCTTT	CAYARANTEAFF
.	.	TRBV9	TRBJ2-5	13	TGTGCCAGCAGCGTAGCTACCGAGGAGACCCAGTACTTC	CASSVATEETQYF
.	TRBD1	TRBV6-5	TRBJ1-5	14	TGTGCCAGCAGTTACGGGACAGGGACTCAGCCCCAGCATTTT	CASSYGTGTQPQHF
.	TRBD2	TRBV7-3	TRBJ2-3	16	TGTGCCAGCAGCCTCACTAGCGGGGGGGCGGCAGATACGCAGTATTTT	CASSLTSGGAADTQYF
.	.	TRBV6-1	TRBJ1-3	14	TGTGCCAGCAGTCTGACAAGCTCTGGAAACACCATATATTTT	CASSLTSSGNTIYF
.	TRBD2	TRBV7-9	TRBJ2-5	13	TGTGCCAGCAGCGGGGGGGGAGAAGAGACCCAGTACTTC	CASSGGGEETQYF
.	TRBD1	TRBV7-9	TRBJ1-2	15	TGTGCCAGCAGCCTAGCGTCAGGGGGCGGCTATGGCTACACCTTC	CASSLASGGGYGYTF
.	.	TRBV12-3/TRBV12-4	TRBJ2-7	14	TGTGCCAGCAGTTGGGACCAGCGGGCCTACGAGCAGTACTTC	CASSWDQRAYEQYF
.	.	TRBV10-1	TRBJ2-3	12	TGCGCCAGCAGTTTTTCCACAGATACGCAGTATTTT	CASSFSTDTQYF
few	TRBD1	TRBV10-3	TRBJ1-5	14	TGTGCCATCAGTGACGGACAGGGGCGTCAGCCCCAGCATTTT	CAISDGQGRQPQHF
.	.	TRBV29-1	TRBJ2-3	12	TGCAGCGTTGAGGACGCTACAGATACGCAGTATTTT	CSVEDATDTQYF
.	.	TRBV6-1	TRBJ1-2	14	TGTGCCAGCAGTGAGACAGCCGGGGGGGTTGGCTACACCTTC	CASSETAGGVGYTF
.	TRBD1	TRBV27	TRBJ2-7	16	TGTGCCAGCCTCATCATCCGGGACAGGGGGATCTACGAGCAGTACTTC	CASLIIRDRGIYEQYF
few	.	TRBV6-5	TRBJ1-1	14	TGTGCCAGCAGTTACGGAGGGTTGAACACTGAAGCTTTCTTT	CASSYGGLNTEAFF
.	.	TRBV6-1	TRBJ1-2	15	TGTGCCAGCAGTGAACGGTCATCGGAAAACTATGGCTACACCTTC	CASSERSSENYGYTF
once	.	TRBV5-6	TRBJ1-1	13	TGTGCCAGCAGAGACACCTTTAGGACTGAAGCTTTCTTT	CASRDTFRTEAFF
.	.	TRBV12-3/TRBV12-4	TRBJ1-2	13	TGTGCCAGCAGTTTGGGTACAGGGACGGGCTACACCTTC	CASSLGTGTGYTF
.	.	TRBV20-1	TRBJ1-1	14	TGCAGTGCGAGGACGGACGGGCGGGGCACTGAAGCTTTCTTT	CSARTDGRGTEAFF
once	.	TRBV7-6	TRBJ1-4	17	TGTGCCAGCAGCTTAGGAGGGGACCGGGCCTGGGAGGGAAAACTGTTTTTT	CASSLGGDRAWEGKLFF
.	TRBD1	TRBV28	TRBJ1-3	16	TGTGCCAGCAGTGATAGGACAGGGAGCTCTGGAAACACCATATATTTT	CASSDRTGSSGNTIYF
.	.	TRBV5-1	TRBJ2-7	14	TGCGCCAGCAGCTTGGTTGCAGGGACGGCCGAGCAGTACTTC	CASSLVAGTAEQYF
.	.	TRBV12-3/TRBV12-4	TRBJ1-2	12	TGTGCCAGCAACCTTGGCGGATATGGCTACACCTTC	CASNLGGYGYTF
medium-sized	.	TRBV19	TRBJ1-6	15	TGTGCCAGTAGTTGGGTCGGGGACGGTGATTCACCCCTCCACTTT	CASSWVGDGDSPLHF
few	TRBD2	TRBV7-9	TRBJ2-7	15	TGTGCCAGCAGCTTTGGGGTTGGGGGGGAATACGAGCAGTACTTC	CASSFGVGGEYEQYF
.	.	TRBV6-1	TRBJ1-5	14	TGTGCCAGCAGCGTGGCAGGGGCAGCCCAGCCCCAGCATTTT	CASSVAGAAQPQHF
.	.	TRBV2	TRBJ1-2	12	TGTGCCAGCAGTGAAGTTAGAAGTGGCTACACCTTC	CASSEVRSGYTF
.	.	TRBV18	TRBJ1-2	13	TGTGCCAGCTCACCACCGATTGGAAATGGCTACACCTTC	CASSPPIGNGYTF
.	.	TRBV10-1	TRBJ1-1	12	TGCGCCAGCAGTGGGGATGGATTTGAAGCTTTCTTT	CASSGDGFEAFF
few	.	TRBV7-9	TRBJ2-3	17	TGTGCCAGCAGCTTAAGGGGCGGGCAGGTCAGCACAGATACGCAGTATTTT	CASSLRGGQVSTDTQYF
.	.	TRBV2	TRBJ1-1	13	TGTGCCAGCCAAAGAGACATGAACACTGAAGCTTTCTTT	CASQRDMNTEAFF
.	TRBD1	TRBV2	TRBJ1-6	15	TGTGCCAGCAGTGAGGGAGGGACAGGGAATTCACCCCTCCACTTT	CASSEGGTGNSPLHF
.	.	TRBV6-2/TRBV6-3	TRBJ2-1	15	TGTGCCATCTTGGAGGGGGGGGCGCCGGGGAATGAGCAGTTCTTC	CAILEGGAPGNEQFF
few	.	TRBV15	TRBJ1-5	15	TGTGCCACCAGCCGCGAGCGGGGAGACAATCAGCCCCAGCATTTT	CATSRERGDNQPQHF
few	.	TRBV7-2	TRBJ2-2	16	TGTGCCAGCAGCTTAGCCCCCCTAGCCCATTTCGGGGAGCTGTTTTTT	CASSLAPLAHFGELFF
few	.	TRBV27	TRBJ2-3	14	TGTGCCAGCAGAATGACACTAAGCACAGATACGCAGTATTTT	CASRMTLSTDTQYF
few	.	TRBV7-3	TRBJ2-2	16	TGTGCCAGCAGCTTAATTATAGGGCCCAACACCGGGGAGCTGTTTTTT	CASSLIIGPNTGELFF
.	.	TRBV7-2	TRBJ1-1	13	TGTGCCAGCAGCTTAGGGTACACCACTGAAGCTTTCTTT	CASSLGYTTEAFF
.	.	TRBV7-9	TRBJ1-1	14	TGTGCCAGCAGCTTAGACGGATCCGGGGTAGGAGCTTTCTTT	CASSLDGSGVGAFF
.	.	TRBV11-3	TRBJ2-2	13	TGTGCCAGCGGCCCCCCGAACACCGGGGAGCTGTTTTTT	CASGPPNTGELFF
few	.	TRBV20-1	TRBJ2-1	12	TGCAGTGCTCCGACTCGCGCCAATGAGCAGTTCTTC	CSAPTRANEQFF